Each of the 24 T cell receptor beta chains below was sequenced from the same sample in a study of chemoradiotherapy in HPV16-positive cancers. This table comes from immunoSEQ multiplex PCR, and its TCRdb copy is limited to in-frame clones, with some not included. In the table there are approximately 15,000 clones, about 92% of which are singletons. This specimen was tumor tissue, taken from a patient who underwent chemoradiotherapy. The receptors were gathered from a human donor with HPV-associated anogenital cancer.

J is TRBJ2-3 and V is TRBV29-1, with unresolved D. V dropped 7 bases and J dropped 2 bases, with 10 bases sitting between them. The CDR3 has 12 residues. Germline V gene data show CDR1 as SQVTM and CDR2 as ANQGSEA. The CDR3 DNA follows: TGCAGCGCCGCCGGGTTCACAGATACGCAGTATTTT. Residues: CSAAGFTDTQYF.

This clone has a handful of counts. This rearrangement joins TRBV4-1 to TRBJ1-1, with D possibly matching TRBD1 (6 bases). From germline, CDR1 is MGHRA and CDR2 YSYEKL. V was trimmed by 4 bases and J by 4 bases, leaving 13 bases between them. This CDR3 contains 14 residues. Here the CDR3 DNA reads TGCGCCAGCAGCCTAGGAGGGGGGGGCACTGAAGCTTTCTTT. Translated: CASSLGGGGTEAFF.

The chain employs TRBV6-5 and TRBJ2-7, with TRBD2 matching 7 bases. The length of the CDR3 is 15 residues. V was clipped by 6 bases and J by 6 bases; unmatched bases: 14. Germline V gene lookup returns CDR1 MNHEY and CDR2 SVGAGI. The CDR3 loop is CASRPPFGGGAEQYF. In DNA form, the CDR3 reads TGTGCCAGCAGGCCACCCTTTGGGGGGGGAGCCGAGCAGTACTTC.

The genes are TRBV7-9 and TRBJ1-1; no firm D call. The CDR3 is made up of 14 amino acids. The germline CDR1 and CDR2 sequences are SEHNR and FQNEAQ (reference sequence). Trimming removed 3 bases from V and 2 bases from J, with 10 bases in between. CDR3 residues: CASSFEDQNTEAFF. The CDR3 DNA is TGTGCCAGCAGCTTTGAGGACCAAAACACTGAAGCTTTCTTT.

This chain links TRBV5-4 with TRBJ2-7; TRBD2 aligns across 9 bases. Germline trimming cut 0 bases from V and 3 bases from J; bases unmatched to any gene: 7. There are 16 residues in the CDR3. The V gene's germline CDR1 is SGHNT and CDR2 YYREEE (reference sequence). CDR3 amino acids: CASSLDSGRSGYEQYF. The CDR3 DNA reads TGTGCCAGCAGCTTGGATAGCGGGAGATCGGGCTACGAGCAGTACTTC.

The CDR3 DNA is TGTGCCAGCAGCTTCGGACAGCGGGCCGGGGAGCTGTTTTTT. Its protein product is CASSFGQRAGELFF. V and J are TRBV5-6 and TRBJ2-2, with D possibly being TRBD1 or TRBD2 (6 bases each). The CDR3 covers 14 residues. Per the germline V gene, CDR1 is SGHDT and CDR2 is YYEEEE. Trimming took 2 bases from V and 6 from J, leaving 11 bases between them.

This clone was seen only once. The J gene is TRBJ1-2, the V gene TRBV5-4, with D perhaps matching TRBD1 (5 bases). The germline gives CDR1 SGHNT, CDR2 YYREEE (reference sequence). The CDR3 spans 12 residues. Trimming cost V 3 bases and J 8 bases, with 11 bases left between them. This chain's CDR3 is CASSSEWGGYTF. The CDR3 DNA is TGTGCCAGCAGCTCCGAGTGGGGGGGCTACACCTTC.

The rearrangement uses TRBV25-1 and TRBJ1-2, with TRBD1 identical over 8 bases. The junction had 15 bases not matched to a gene; V was cut back by 5 bases and J by 4 bases. Germline V CDR1 and CDR2: MGHDK, SYGVNS. The CDR3 length is 17 residues. The CDR3 sequence is CASSTSPGQELSYGYTF. The CDR3 DNA follows: TGTGCCAGCAGTACAAGCCCGGGACAGGAACTTTCCTATGGCTACACCTTC.

The chain has TRBV6-5 and TRBJ2-2; no clear D gene. This CDR3 region has 16 residues. CDR1 is MNHEY and CDR2 is SVGAGI in the germline V gene. V lost 0 bases, J lost 8 bases, and 16 bases lay in between. CDR3 loop: CASSYSRPEARGELFF. CDR3 DNA: TGTGCCAGCAGTTACTCTCGACCAGAAGCGCGTGGGGAGCTGTTTTTT.

The CDR3, as DNA: TGTGCTAGTGGTTCCCGCGGGACAGGGGTCACTGAAGCTTTCTTT. It specifies CASGSRGTGVTEAFF. The chain combines TRBV12-5 with TRBJ1-1; 10 nucleotides agree with TRBD1. Germline CDR1 and CDR2: LGHNT and FRNRAP. With 4 bases clipped from V and 4 bases from J, the junction kept 6 bases outside the gene matches. The CDR3 runs to 15 residues.

This rearrangement joins TRBV18 to TRBJ1-3; D is unclear. The germline V gene has CDR1 KGHSH and CDR2 LQKENI. V was clipped by 0 bases and J by 2 bases, with 11 bases between them. CDR3 length: 16 residues. CDR3 in amino acids: CASSPPVPEAGNTIYF. The CDR3 DNA reads TGTGCCAGCTCACCACCGGTCCCAGAGGCTGGAAACACCATATATTTT. Supplemented by reference TRBV18 and TRBJ1-3, the full variable domain reads NAGVMQNPRHLVRRRGQEARLRCSPMKGHSHVYWYRQLPEEGLKFMVYLQKENIIDESGMPKERFSAEFPKEGPSILRIQQVVRGDSAAYFCASSPPVPEAGNTIYFGEGSWLTVV.

This rearrangement joins TRBV9 to TRBJ1-2; 8 nucleotides agree with TRBD1. The trim removed 4 bases at V and 4 bases at J, leaving 9 bases unmatched. Germline CDR1 is SGDLS and CDR2 is YYNGEE. This CDR3 contains 15 residues. DNA for the CDR3: TGTGCCAGCAGCAGCACCCGGGACAGGCTCTATGGCTACACCTTC. It specifies CASSSTRDRLYGYTF.

This chain joins TRBV27 and TRBJ1-1; D is unresolved. Trimming removed 5 bases at V and 1 base at J, with 8 bases between. The CDR3 length is 13 residues. Germline V gives CDR1 MNHEY, CDR2 SMNVEV (reference sequence). CDR3 region: CASSVYGNTEAFF. In DNA form, the CDR3 reads TGTGCCAGCAGTGTTTATGGGAACACTGAAGCTTTCTTT.

The chain employs TRBV2 and TRBJ2-7; tentatively, D is TRBD1 (6 bases). The CDR3 length is 14 residues. Germline values: CDR1 SNHLY, CDR2 FYNNEI. Trimming left V 8 bases short and J 2 bases short, with 16 bases between. This CDR3 reads CASRYDGQTYEQYF. The CDR3 DNA follows: TGTGCCAGCCGTTATGATGGACAGACCTACGAGCAGTACTTC.

V is TRBV7-9 and J is TRBJ1-5; 7 bases map to TRBD1. The CDR3 loop spans 15 amino acids. Germline V lookup: CDR1 SEHNR, CDR2 FQNEAQ (reference sequence). The V and J ends lost 5 bases and 5 bases, in that order; junction bases with no gene match: 9. CDR3: CASSLTTGADQPQHF. Here the CDR3 DNA reads TGTGCCAGCAGCCTCACTACAGGGGCAGATCAGCCCCAGCATTTT. The whole variable domain, remainder taken from reference TRBV7-9 and TRBJ1-5, is DTGVSQNPRHKITKRGQNVTFRCDPISEHNRLYWYRQTLGQGPEFLTYFQNEAQLEKSRLLSDRFSAERPKGSFSTLEIQRTEQGDSAMYLCASSLTTGADQPQHFGDGTRLSIL.

The chain couples TRBV5-5 to TRBJ1-2; D gene ambiguous. CDR3 length equals 14 residues. The V gene lost 0 bases and the J gene lost 2 bases, with 8 bases spanning the gap. Germline-derived CDR1 and CDR2 are SGHKS and YYEKEE (reference sequence). The CDR3 here is CASSLVGPNYGYTF. The DNA of the CDR3 is TGTGCCAGCAGCTTGGTTGGGCCAAACTATGGCTACACCTTC.

This chain links TRBV7-9 with TRBJ2-1, with D unclear. V gave up 1 base and J gave up 5 bases, with 3 bases separating them. The CDR3 runs to 12 residues. The germline V gene has CDR1 SEHNR and CDR2 FQNEAQ (reference sequence). CDR3 nucleotide sequence: TGTGCCAGCAGCTTAGATAACAATGAGCAGTTCTTC. Its protein is CASSLDNNEQFF.

Only a few counts were recorded for this clone. V and J are TRBV2 and TRBJ2-5; no clear D gene. The V end was cut by 3 bases, the J end by 5 bases, with 7 bases between. The germline V gene encodes CDR1 SNHLY and CDR2 FYNNEI. The CDR3 sequence is 12 residues long. CDR3 nucleotide sequence: TGTGCCAGCAGTGAGAACTCCGAGACCCAGTACTTC. Its translation is CASSENSETQYF.

The count of this clone is one. V is TRBV5-1 and J is TRBJ1-6; D remains unclear. The CDR3 has 16 amino acids. Trimming stripped 0 bases from V and 10 bases from J, with 17 bases between. From germline, CDR1 is SGHRS and CDR2 YFSETQ. Here the CDR3 DNA reads TGCGCCAGCAGCTTGGTCCAGGTCGGGCTTGGATCACCCCTCCACTTT. Amino acid sequence: CASSLVQVGLGSPLHF. The complete variable domain, with remaining parts taken from reference TRBV5-1 and TRBJ1-6, reads KAGVTQTPRYLIKTRGQQVTLSCSPISGHRSVSWYQQTPGQGLQFLFEYFSETQRNKGNFPGRFSGRQFSNSRSEMNVSTLELGDSALYLCASSLVQVGLGSPLHFGNGTRLTVT.

The chain joins TRBV30 to TRBJ2-7; 7 nucleotides match TRBD2. Per germline, CDR1 GTSNPN and CDR2 SVGIG (reference sequence). This CDR3 has 12 amino acids. The J segment lost 5 bases and the V segment lost 0 bases, leaving 1 base of the junction unmatched. CDR3 sequence (DNA): TGTGCCTGGAGTGTTCGGGAGGACGAGCAGTACTTC. Its protein is CAWSVREDEQYF.

The rearrangement uses TRBV5-1 and TRBJ1-1; D might be TRBD1 (5 bases). The CDR3 covers 14 residues. Deletions cut 1 base from V and 5 bases from J, with 12 bases between. Germline CDR1 SGHRS, CDR2 YFSETQ. The CDR3: CASSLRGAGTEAFF. CDR3 DNA sequence: TGCGCCAGCAGCTTGAGAGGGGCTGGTACTGAAGCTTTCTTT.

J is TRBJ2-1 and V is TRBV19, with TRBD2 matching 9 bases. From germline, CDR1 is LNHDA and CDR2 SQIVND (reference sequence). This CDR3 is 14 amino acids long. The V gene end was trimmed by 4 bases and the J gene end by 3 bases; junction bases not matched to a gene: 1. The CDR3 sequence is CASSSGRDYNEQFF. DNA for the CDR3: TGTGCCAGTAGTAGCGGGAGGGACTACAATGAGCAGTTCTTC.

The chain combines TRBV2 with TRBJ2-3; the match to TRBD1 covers 9 bases. The germline V gene has CDR1 SNHLY and CDR2 FYNNEI. The CDR3 extends over 14 amino acids. Unmatched junction bases numbered 5, after V lost 8 bases and J lost 2 bases. The CDR3 loop is CASLRTGDTDTQYF. The CDR3 nucleotides read TGTGCCAGCCTCCGGACAGGGGACACAGATACGCAGTATTTT.

CDR3 protein: CASRGTENTGELFF. In DNA form, the CDR3 reads TGTGCCAGCAGGGGGACAGAGAACACCGGGGAGCTGTTTTTT. The V call is TRBV6-6, the J call TRBJ2-2, with TRBD1 identical over 7 bases. The CDR3 extends over 14 amino acids. Per the germline V gene, CDR1 is MNHNY and CDR2 is SVGAGI (reference sequence). J lost 1 base, V lost 6 bases, and 2 bases had no gene match.